Presented here are 32 T cell receptor beta chains from one specimen sequenced in a study of T cells after yellow fever vaccination. TCRdb used MiXCR to reprocess the 5' RACE reads, holding one entry per CDR3 protein. The sample shows around 550,000 distinct CDR3 sequences, less than 20% of them seen only once. The sample consisted of PBMCs, taken 15 days after the yellow fever booster vaccination. These TCRs come from a man between 25 and 39 years old who received the YFV17D yellow fever vaccine.

This rearrangement joins TRBV7-8 to TRBJ2-1, with no clear D. Germline-derived CDR1 and CDR2 are SGHVS and FQNEAQ. V lost 8 bases to trimming and J lost 7 bases, with 9 bases between them. The CDR3 length is 11 residues. CDR3 nucleotides: TGTGCCAGCGGCCCCCAGAATGAGCAGTTCTTC. As protein: CASGPQNEQFF.

This clonotype was detected a few times. This sequence joins TRBV27 and TRBJ2-7, with D tentatively TRBD2 (5 bases). This CDR3 is 13 amino acids long. Germline CDR1 is MNHEY and CDR2 is SMNVEV (reference sequence). Trimming took 6 bases from V and 4 from J, leaving 13 bases between them. The CDR3 nucleotides are TGTGCCAGCAGAAATCTAGCTGGTTACGAGCAGTACTTC. This gives the protein CASRNLAGYEQYF.

V gene TRBV20-1 combines with J gene TRBJ1-2; no clear D. This CDR3 has 13 residues. Germline CDR1 DFQATT, CDR2 SNEGSKA (reference sequence). Trimming shortened V by 1 base and J by 0 bases, and 6 bases separated the two germline ends. This CDR3 is CSARVQANYGYTF. The DNA of the CDR3 is TGCAGTGCTAGAGTTCAGGCTAACTATGGCTACACCTTC.

The sample holds a few counts of this clonotype. The chain is built from TRBV3-1 and TRBJ2-1; 7 positions match TRBD2. This CDR3 contains 15 residues. Germline V CDR1 and CDR2: LGHDT, YNNKEL (reference sequence). Trimming cost V 6 bases and J 8 bases; bases outside gene matches: 13. CDR3: CASSNLMAGAHEQFF. The DNA of the CDR3 is TGTGCCAGCAGTAATTTAATGGCGGGAGCCCATGAGCAGTTCTTC.

This clonotype turned up a few times. CDR3 amino acids: CASSLDGGTSGGAYEQYF. The CDR3 bases are TGCGCCAGCAGCTTGGATGGTGGGACTAGCGGGGGAGCCTACGAGCAGTACTTC. The chain combines TRBV5-1 with TRBJ2-7, with 14 bases identical to TRBD2. Germline V gives CDR1 SGHRS, CDR2 YFSETQ. J gave up 2 bases and V 0 bases, and 7 bases lay outside the gene matches. This CDR3 spans 18 amino acids.

The chain carries TRBV29-1 and TRBJ2-3, with TRBD1 identical over 9 bases. There are 14 residues in the CDR3. From germline, CDR1 is SQVTM and CDR2 ANQGSEA. V gave up 6 bases and J gave up 1 base; unmatched junction bases: 5. CDR3 DNA: TGCAGCGTGGAGACAGGGGGAGGCACAGATACGCAGTATTTT. Its protein is CSVETGGGTDTQYF.

This clonotype has only a few counts. Written as DNA, the CDR3 is TGCAGCGCTAAACTAGCGGACTCCTACAATGAGCAGTTCTTC. Encoded protein: CSAKLADSYNEQFF. The chain carries TRBV29-1 and TRBJ2-1; the match to TRBD2 covers 8 bases. Germline CDR1 and CDR2: SQVTM and ANQGSEA. V shed 7 bases and J 0 bases; nucleotides not matched to a gene: 5. The length of the CDR3 is 14 residues.

This chain connects TRBV28 to TRBJ2-7, with 7 bases fitting TRBD1. Germline V gene data show CDR1 as MDHEN and CDR2 as SYDVKM. Trimming cost V 6 bases and J 7 bases; bases outside gene matches: 9. This CDR3 has 13 residues. CDR3 amino acids: CASRTRQGWEQYF. As DNA, the CDR3 is TGTGCCAGCAGGACCAGACAGGGATGGGAGCAGTACTTC.

V is TRBV11-2 and J is TRBJ2-7; weak D call: TRBD1 (6 bases). From germline, CDR1 is SGHAT and CDR2 FQNNGV. This CDR3 comprises 14 residues. The V end lost 3 bases, the J end lost 7 bases, and 16 bases lay between the germline ends. CDR3 in DNA: TGTGCCAGCAGCTTCCCCGGGACACACGATGAGCAGTACTTC. Its protein is CASSFPGTHDEQYF.

This chain uses TRBV12-3 or TRBV12-4 with TRBJ1-1; D is undetermined. CDR3 length: 15 residues. Trimming removed 3 bases at V and 5 bases at J, with 16 bases between. In DNA form, the CDR3 reads TGTGCCAGCAGTTTCACATGGGTCGGGGTTACTGAAGCTTTCTTT. As protein: CASSFTWVGVTEAFF.

This clonotype has at least ten counts. The rearrangement links TRBV9 to TRBJ2-5; D is perhaps TRBD2 (7 bases). The CDR3 contains 15 residues. Germline assignment: CDR1 SGDLS and CDR2 YYNGEE. The V and J ends lost 2 bases and 1 base respectively, with 12 bases between them. The CDR3 region is CASSVGGAAQETQYF. CDR3 nucleotide sequence: TGTGCCAGCAGCGTGGGGGGGGCTGCCCAAGAGACCCAGTACTTC. The whole variable domain, remainder taken from reference TRBV9 and TRBJ2-5, is DSGVTQTPKHLITATGQRVTLRCSPRSGDLSVYWYQQSLDQGLQFLIQYYNGEERAKGNILERFSAQQFPDLHSELNLSSLELGDSALYFCASSVGGAAQETQYFGPGTRLLVL.

The rearrangement joins TRBV20-1 to TRBJ1-6, with 9 nucleotides matching TRBD1. Trimming removed 6 bases from V and 7 bases from J; junction bases left unmatched: 7. The germline V gene has CDR1 DFQATT and CDR2 SNEGSKA (reference sequence). The CDR3 runs 14 residues. The CDR3 DNA reads as TGCAGTGCGAGGACCGGGACAGGGAATTCACCCCTCCACTTT. Its translation: CSARTGTGNSPLHF.

A few counts support this clonotype. The chain is built from TRBV20-1 and TRBJ2-5, with a weak D call TRBD2 (5 bases). The length of the CDR3 is 13 residues. V lost 5 bases and J lost 1, with 11 bases in between. CDR1 and CDR2 (germline): DFQATT, SNEGSKA (reference sequence). CDR3 residues: CSAAPGSQETQYF. CDR3 nucleotides: TGCAGTGCTGCACCGGGGTCCCAAGAGACCCAGTACTTC.

As for this clonotype: The junction departs from the called germline gene at one end, perhaps through a read error. The rearrangement uses TRBV7-9 and TRBJ2-4; 14 nucleotides agree with TRBD2. CDR1 is SEHNR, CDR2 FQNEAQ, per germline (reference sequence). This CDR3 has 15 amino acids. CDR3 region: CASSSRTSGRKVGVF. The CDR3 region has the DNA TGTGCCAGCAGCTCACGGACTAGCGGGAGGAAAGTAGGGGTCTTC.

The chain combines TRBV12-3 or TRBV12-4 with TRBJ2-1, with D possibly TRBD2 on 6 matching bases. The V end lost 8 bases, the J end lost 2 bases, and 13 bases lay between the germline ends. The CDR3 has 14 residues. The CDR3 bases are TGTGCCAGCCGACCGGGACTGCCCTACAATGAGCAGTTCTTC. Residues: CASRPGLPYNEQFF.

This clonotype was seen a few times. The chain carries TRBV7-2 and TRBJ2-2; 11 bases are shared with TRBD2. Germline lookup yields CDR1 SGHTA and CDR2 FQGNSA. This CDR3 spans 16 amino acids. V lost 4 bases to trimming and J lost 6 bases; unmatched junction nucleotides: 7. The CDR3 DNA follows: TGTGCCAGCAGCTGGGGACTAGCGGCAAGACCCGGGGAGCTGTTTTTT. Protein product: CASSWGLAARPGELFF.

This clonotype has a handful of counts. The chain recombines TRBV6-5 with TRBJ2-7; 8 bases agree with TRBD2. The V segment lost 2 bases and the J segment 2 bases; nucleotides outside the gene matches: 5. The germline V gene has CDR1 MNHEY and CDR2 SVGAGI. This CDR3 comprises 15 residues. As DNA, the CDR3 is TGTGCCAGCAGTTACGAGCCGGGAGGGCCCTACGAGCAGTACTTC. Translated: CASSYEPGGPYEQYF.

Here the CDR3 reads CSASFPINSGNTIYF. CDR3 in DNA: TGCAGTGCTAGCTTTCCCATAAATTCTGGAAACACCATATATTTT. The genes are TRBV20-1 and TRBJ1-3; D not resolved. Germline V CDR1 and CDR2: DFQATT, SNEGSKA (reference sequence). The V end lost 3 bases, the J end lost 1 base, and 13 bases lay between the germline ends. CDR3 length equals 15 residues.

The chain recombines TRBV28 with TRBJ1-6, with D maybe TRBD1 (5 bases). The CDR3 spans 16 residues. V was trimmed by 5 bases and J by 9 bases, leaving 20 bases between them. The germline V gene has CDR1 MDHEN and CDR2 SYDVKM. CDR3 residues: CASSTDLGGSASPLHF. The CDR3, as DNA: TGTGCCAGCAGTACAGACCTCGGGGGGTCGGCTTCACCCCTCCACTTT.

This chain connects TRBV7-3 to TRBJ2-1; TRBD2 aligns across 7 bases. The CDR3 contains 15 residues. The ends lost 2 bases at V and 7 bases at J; junction bases unmatched: 8. The germline V gene has CDR1 SGHTA and CDR2 FQGTGA. The CDR3, as DNA: TGTGCCAGCAGCTTACGTTATGGCGGGAGAAATGAGCAGTTCTTC. Encoded protein: CASSLRYGGRNEQFF.

In this sample, this clonotype turned up a few times. V and J are TRBV28 and TRBJ2-1; D might be TRBD2 (6 bases). Germline-derived CDR1 and CDR2 are MDHEN and SYDVKM. This CDR3 contains 15 residues. V was trimmed by 8 bases and J by 3 bases, leaving 17 bases between them. In DNA form, the CDR3 reads TGTGCCAGCGGCCCCTTGTCGGGGGACTACAATGAGCAGTTCTTC. This codes for CASGPLSGDYNEQFF. Full variable domain (outside the CDR3, taken from reference TRBV28 and TRBJ2-1): DVKVTQSSRYLVKRTGEKVFLECVQDMDHENMFWYRQDPGLGLRLIYFSYDVKMKEKGDIPEGYSVSREKKERFSLILESASTNQTSMYLCASGPLSGDYNEQFFGPGTRLTVL.

The V gene is TRBV10-3, the J gene TRBJ2-7; the D gene is possibly TRBD2 (6 bases). Germline CDR1 is ENHRY and CDR2 is SYGVKD. This CDR3 is 11 amino acids long. The V end was cut by 4 bases, the J end by 7 bases, with 8 bases between. The CDR3 protein is CAISGGGEQYF. The CDR3 region has the DNA TGTGCCATCAGTGGTGGAGGGGAGCAGTACTTC.

This clonotype was counted only a few times. This sequence joins TRBV27 and TRBJ2-5, with 7 nucleotides matching TRBD1. The V and J ends lost 3 bases and 5 bases, in that order; junction bases with no gene match: 12. The CDR3 sequence is 16 residues long. The V gene's germline CDR1 is MNHEY and CDR2 SMNVEV (reference sequence). CDR3 in amino acids: CASSLSVGGYGETQYF. In nucleotides, the CDR3 is TGTGCCAGCAGTTTGAGTGTAGGGGGCTACGGGGAGACCCAGTACTTC.

The chain is built from TRBV7-2 and TRBJ2-7; D ambiguous. This CDR3 contains 16 residues. V dropped 3 bases and J dropped 0 bases, with 15 bases sitting between them. Germline V gives CDR1 SGHTA, CDR2 FQGNSA. The CDR3 nucleotides read TGTGCCAGCAGCTTCGACGGTAGGGCCTTCTCCTACGAGCAGTACTTC. It codes for CASSFDGRAFSYEQYF.

The chain links TRBV12-3 or TRBV12-4 to TRBJ2-3; TRBD2 agrees at 10 bases. The CDR3 length is 14 residues. The J segment lost 1 base and the V segment lost 11 bases, leaving 6 bases of the junction unmatched. CDR3 sequence reads: CAVPGTSGTDTQYF. The CDR3 nucleotides read TGTGCCGTCCCAGGGACTAGCGGCACAGATACGCAGTATTTT.

This clonotype was counted between two and nine times. The chain employs TRBV9 and TRBJ2-1; TRBD2 aligns across 12 bases. The CDR3 consists of 15 residues. Germline lookup yields CDR1 SGDLS and CDR2 YYNGEE. Trimming cost V 6 bases and J 6 bases; bases outside gene matches: 7. The DNA of the CDR3 is TGTGCCAGCACACTGACTAGCGGGAGAGGCAATGAGCAGTTCTTC. As protein: CASTLTSGRGNEQFF.

This clonotype was detected only once. The rearrangement links TRBV5-1 to TRBJ2-7; 12 bases fit TRBD2. V dropped 4 bases and J dropped 2; count of bases not matched to a gene: 4. Germline V gene data show CDR1 as SGHRS and CDR2 as YFSETQ. The CDR3 is 15 amino acids. The CDR3 coding sequence is TGCGCCAGCAGCCCGTCTAGCGGGAGGGCCTACGAGCAGTACTTC. This codes for CASSPSSGRAYEQYF.

This clonotype was observed a few times. The chain has TRBV29-1 and TRBJ2-7, with D maybe TRBD1 (5 bases). The CDR3 length is 12 residues. The germline V and J ends were trimmed by 4 bases and 4 bases, with 11 bases remaining between them. Looked up from germline, CDR1 is SQVTM and CDR2 is ANQGSEA. The CDR3 sequence: CSVAQERYEQYF. CDR3 DNA sequence: TGCAGCGTTGCACAGGAGAGATACGAGCAGTACTTC.

The CDR3 DNA reads as TGTGCCAGCAGTTACTTGGGAGCGCAGTATTTT. Translation: CASSYLGAQYF. The chain has TRBV6-6 and TRBJ2-3; the D gene is possibly TRBD2 (5 bases). Trimming shortened V by 1 base and J by 10 bases, and 6 bases separated the two germline ends. Germline-derived CDR1 and CDR2 are MNHNY and SVGAGI (reference sequence). The CDR3 has 11 residues.

The CDR3 region has the DNA TGTGCCAGCAGCCAAGTACCGGGACGCCACGAGCAGTACTTC. Encoded protein: CASSQVPGRHEQYF. The genes are TRBV3-1 and TRBJ2-7; either TRBD1 or TRBD2 may fit D (5 bases each). In germline, CDR1 is LGHDT, CDR2 YNNKEL (reference sequence). The CDR3 loop spans 14 amino acids. Between the trimmed V and J ends, which lost 1 base and 5 bases, there was a span of 12 bases.

The chain couples TRBV5-1 to TRBJ2-7; 8 bases align to TRBD2. The CDR3 totals 16 residues. The V and J ends lost 6 bases and 3 bases, in that order; junction bases with no gene match: 14. CDR1 and CDR2 from the germline V gene are SGHRS and YFSETQ. The CDR3 region is CASTLGVAGGGYEQYF. The CDR3 coding sequence is TGCGCCAGCACCCTCGGAGTGGCGGGGGGCGGCTACGAGCAGTACTTC.

This clonotype has just one count. V usage is TRBV27 and J usage is TRBJ2-7, with TRBD1 identical over 8 bases. CDR1 MNHEY and CDR2 SMNVEV come from the germline V gene (reference sequence). The CDR3 extends over 15 amino acids. The trim removed 5 bases at V and 7 bases at J, leaving 13 bases unmatched. The CDR3 DNA reads TGTGCCAGCAGTCCTCATACCCAGGGGGCGAGAGAGCAGTACTTC. Amino acids: CASSPHTQGAREQYF.